Here is one TCR beta chain with its context. The record originates from a study of blood T cell repertoires in COVID-19. Trimming removed 4 bases from V and 0 bases from J; junction bases left unmatched: 8. The CDR3 length is 18 residues. From germline, CDR1 is LNHDA and CDR2 SQIVND (reference sequence). Authors' analysis steps: Nucleated cell number was recorded as an estimate derived from reference gene primer amplification. Using immunoSEQ multiplex PCR, the repertoire was profiled, and TCRdb retains in-frame clones only, with some absent. D and trimming come from the DNA, and the V and J calls and clone size come from that table. Of about 150,000 clones listed, roughly nine tenths are singletons.

The rearrangement uses TRBV19 and TRBJ2-6, with 8 bases identical to TRBD1. This sequence was found in a human donor with COVID-19, enrolled during active disease. The donor label of this sample is uncertain. Sample: peripheral blood. CDR3 amino acids: CASSTGDRSSSGANVLTF. The CDR3 region has the DNA TGTGCCAGTAGTACTGGGGACAGGTCTAGCTCTGGGGCCAACGTCCTGACTTTC.